The sequence of this T cell receptor beta chain was determined in a study of neurological immune-mediated disorders. Regarding the study as a whole: The repertoires of 18 of 34 multiple sclerosis patients fell into one related-CDR3 cluster (a possible signature) under phylogenetic grouping.

Time point of the sample: longitudinal time-point 3. The unsorted libraries originated from 2 million PBMCs kept at -80 C. This clonotype was counted many times. Its antigen is unknown. The cDNA came from 5'RACE, which used 10-nucleotide random UMIs. Over 190 million TCR-beta sequences from 15-18 subjects came from every sequencing run. TCRdb redid the calling of the 5' RACE reads with MiXCR, one entry per CDR3 protein. The sample records about 80,000 distinct CDR3 sequences, around 4.5% being singletons. Germline lookup yields CDR1 DFQATT and CDR2 SNEGSKA (reference sequence). CDR3 length equals 15 residues. Losses at the gene ends were 2 bases for V and 5 bases for J; bases not matched to a gene: 6.

The gene calls are TRBV20-1 and TRBJ2-1; 10 bases align to TRBD2. The sequence derives from a woman aged 60-75 years with multiple sclerosis. Material: PBMCs. The CDR3 nucleotides are TGCAGTGCTAGATCCCTAGCGGGGGTCGACAATGAGCAGTTCTTC. Protein: CSARSLAGVDNEQFF.